This passage covers 30 T cell receptor beta chains from one sample sequenced in a study of Graves' ophthalmopathy and Graves' hyperthyroidism. The TCR beta CDR3 regions underwent amplification from RNA transcripts. Second-round multiplex PCR followed a first-round RT-PCR using HTBI primers. TCRdb reanalysed the multiplex PCR reads using MiXCR and keeps one entry per CDR3 protein. The sample records around 520,000 distinct CDR3 sequences, roughly 39% being singletons. The specimen was peripheral blood or thyroid tissue (not recorded which). The source of these receptors is an adult man with Graves' hyperthyroidism.

For this clonotype: A much larger clone differs by one base, so this may be a read error. The chain uses TRBV19 and TRBJ1-1; maybe TRBD1 (5 bases). The germline CDR1 and CDR2 sequences are LNHDA and SQIVND (reference sequence). The CDR3 is 16 amino acids. In DNA form, the CDR3 reads TGTGCCAGTAGTCACCAACCAGGGCCCCCGAACACTGAAACTTTCTTT. This encodes CASSHQPGPPNTETFF. Variable domain in full (rest from reference TRBV19 and TRBJ1-1): DGGITQSPKYLFRKEGQNVTLSCEQNLNHDAMYWYRQDPGQGLRLIYYSQIVNDFQKGDIAEGYSVSREKKESFPLTVTSAQKNPTAFYLCASSHQPGPPNTETFFGQGTRLTVV.

Turning to this clonotype: A read error may produce the germline difference seen at one junction end. The chain is built from TRBV12-3 or TRBV12-4 and TRBJ2-5, with TRBD1 as a possible D gene (6 bases). This CDR3 is 13 amino acids long. DNA of the CDR3: TGTGCCAGCAGTTTGGTACTTGGGGGCGAGCTGAACTTC. Translated, it gives CASSLVLGGELNF.

This rearrangement joins TRBV30 to TRBJ2-7, with D perhaps TRBD1 or TRBD2 (5 bases each). Germline V gene lookup returns CDR1 GTSNPN and CDR2 SVGIG (reference sequence). Trimming left V 8 bases short and J 1 base short, with 12 bases between. CDR3 length: 12 residues. CDR3 loop: CALGTESYEQYF. The CDR3 nucleotides read TGTGCCCTCGGGACCGAATCCTACGAGCAGTACTTC. The whole variable domain, filled in from reference TRBV30 and TRBJ2-7, reads SQTIHQWPATLVQPVGSPLSLECTVEGTSNPNLYWYRQAAGRGLQLLFYSVGIGQISSEVPQNLSASRPQDRQFILSSKKLLLSDSGFYLCALGTESYEQYFGPGTRLTVT.

V and J are TRBV29-1 and TRBJ1-1; tentative D call: TRBD1 (5 bases). Per the germline V gene, CDR1 is SQVTM and CDR2 is ANQGSEA. The V and J ends lost 0 bases and 3 bases respectively, with 11 bases between them. This CDR3 has 14 amino acids. The CDR3 region is CSVEDRSGDTEAFF. The CDR3 DNA is TGCAGCGTTGAAGATCGGTCGGGGGACACTGAAGCTTTCTTT.

This clonotype has only a few counts. The V and J genes are TRBV2 and TRBJ1-5; D not certain. The CDR3 is 16 amino acids. Trimming pared 7 bases from V and 0 bases from J, leaving 16 bases between. The V gene's germline CDR1 is SNHLY and CDR2 FYNNEI. CDR3 sequence: CASKPRGPYSNQPQHF. DNA of the CDR3: TGTGCCAGCAAGCCTAGAGGGCCCTATAGCAATCAGCCCCAGCATTTT.

This clonotype was seen repeatedly, ten times or more. The chain has TRBV6-5 and TRBJ2-6; the D gene could be TRBD1 or TRBD2 (6 bases each). The CDR3 has 17 amino acids. From germline, CDR1 is MNHEY and CDR2 SVGAGI. The V end lost 2 bases, the J end lost 0 bases, and 11 bases lay between the germline ends. The CDR3 protein is CASSYGGPLSGANVLTF. The DNA for the CDR3 is TGTGCCAGCAGTTACGGGGGGCCCCTCTCTGGGGCCAACGTCCTGACTTTC.

This clonotype has more than one count but fewer than ten. The chain combines TRBV20-1 with TRBJ2-3; 9 bases align to TRBD2. Germline-derived CDR1 and CDR2 are DFQATT and SNEGSKA (reference sequence). This CDR3 comprises 14 residues. With 3 bases clipped from V and 2 bases from J, the junction kept 3 bases outside the gene matches. Here the CDR3 DNA reads TGCAGTGCTAGGGGACTAGCCTTCACAGATACGCAGTATTTT. Residues: CSARGLAFTDTQYF.

This clonotype was seen ten or more times. The chain uses TRBV29-1 and TRBJ2-5; a weak D match, TRBD1 (5 bases). V dropped 5 bases and J dropped 4 bases, with 14 bases sitting between them. The V gene's germline CDR1 is SQVTM and CDR2 ANQGSEA. The CDR3 runs 13 residues. CDR3 sequence reads: CSVLPDIRETQYF. The CDR3, as DNA: TGCAGCGTTCTACCGGACATACGAGAGACCCAGTACTTC.

The V and J genes are TRBV20-1 and TRBJ2-7, with D possibly being TRBD1 or TRBD2 (5 bases each). V was cut by 1 base and J by 0 bases, with 13 bases left in between. The CDR3 covers 15 residues. Germline V gene lookup returns CDR1 DFQATT and CDR2 SNEGSKA (reference sequence). Here the CDR3 DNA reads TGCAGTGCTAGAGTATTGTCTGGGGGCTCCTACGAGCAGTACTTC. Its translation is CSARVLSGGSYEQYF.

The V gene is TRBV6-6, the J gene TRBJ2-5, with D perhaps matching TRBD2 (7 bases). The CDR3 totals 11 residues. Germline V lookup: CDR1 MNHNY, CDR2 SVGAGI (reference sequence). V shed 10 bases and J shed 5 bases, with 11 bases lying between them. The CDR3 bases are TGTGCCAACAGGGAGGGGGAGACCCAGTACTTC. It translates to CANREGETQYF.

This clonotype was found a few times. This chain joins TRBV9 and TRBJ1-1; D is ambiguous. The CDR3 has 16 residues. Germline V gives CDR1 SGDLS, CDR2 YYNGEE. Trimming took 1 base from V and 1 from J, leaving 14 bases between them. The CDR3 spells CASSVIGVEQNTEAFF. In DNA form, the CDR3 reads TGTGCCAGCAGCGTAATCGGGGTGGAGCAGAACACTGAAGCTTTCTTT.

The gene calls are TRBV7-2 and TRBJ2-7; TRBD2 matches 15 bases. Germline V gene sequence: CDR1 SGHTA, CDR2 FQGNSA. Trimming removed 5 bases from V and 7 bases from J; junction bases left unmatched: 21. The CDR3 totals 20 residues. The CDR3 here is CASSQDGLAGGQGSYNEQYF. DNA for the CDR3: TGTGCCAGCAGCCAAGATGGACTAGCGGGAGGGCAGGGTTCCTACAATGAGCAGTACTTC.

The genes are TRBV12-3 or TRBV12-4 and TRBJ2-2; the D gene is possibly TRBD1 (5 bases). The length of the CDR3 is 15 residues. Trimming cost V 7 bases and J 0 bases, with 12 bases left between them. CDR3 coding DNA: TGTGCCAGCAAAATGACAGATTCGAACACCGGGGAGCTGTTTTTT. Its translation is CASKMTDSNTGELFF.

To note about this clonotype: A much larger clone differs by one base, so this may be a read error. V gene TRBV7-3 combines with J gene TRBJ1-1, with 8 bases aligning to TRBD1. The CDR3 has 13 residues. Germline loops: CDR1 SGHTA, CDR2 FQGTGA. CDR3 loop: CASSYRGGAEASF. The DNA for the CDR3 is TGTGCCAGCAGCTACAGGGGGGGTGCTGAAGCTTCCTTT.

The table lists this clonotype with many counts. This sequence joins TRBV10-3 and TRBJ1-3; D remains unclear. Deletions cut 10 bases from V and 0 bases from J, with 13 bases between. The CDR3 is made up of 14 amino acids. CDR1 is ENHRY and CDR2 is SYGVKD in the germline V gene. CDR3 nucleotide sequence: TGTGCCACCCTAGACCGAAACTCTGGAAACACCATATATTTT. It yields the protein CATLDRNSGNTIYF.

Notes on this clonotype: A much larger clone differs from this one at a single base, so this may be a read error. This chain connects TRBV11-2 to TRBJ2-7, with no clear D. The CDR3 covers 13 residues. Germline CDR1 and CDR2: SGHAT and FQNNGV. The CDR3 reads CASGLFGYYEQYF. CDR3 in DNA: TGTGCCAGCGGCTTATTCGGATACTACGAGCAGTACTTC.

This clonotype has at least ten counts. The gene calls are TRBV6-5 and TRBJ1-6; D gene ambiguous. Trimming removed 6 bases at V and 8 bases at J, with 11 bases between. Per germline, CDR1 MNHEY and CDR2 SVGAGI. The CDR3 is 13 amino acids. Here the CDR3 DNA reads TGTGCCAGCAGCCCACCTGAAGATTCACCCCTCCACTTT. Translated: CASSPPEDSPLHF.

The chain uses TRBV6-5 and TRBJ2-3, with 7 bases fitting TRBD1. CDR1 MNHEY and CDR2 SVGAGI come from the germline V gene. V dropped 7 bases and J dropped 4; count of bases not matched to a gene: 8. CDR3 length: 14 amino acids. CDR3 amino acids: CASKRQGLADTQYF. The CDR3 DNA reads TGTGCCAGCAAGAGACAGGGTTTGGCAGATACGCAGTATTTT.

Concerning this clonotype itself: One junction end disagrees with the germline gene, perhaps due to a read error. The chain couples TRBV7-9 to TRBJ2-7; no firm D call. The CDR3 runs to 16 residues. CDR1 and CDR2 (germline): SEHNR, FQNEAQ (reference sequence). CDR3 DNA: TGCGCCAGCAGCCAAGTGAAGGTTTCGGGTTCCTACGAGCAGTACTTC. It encodes CASSQVKVSGSYEQYF.

This clonotype showed up many times. The J gene is TRBJ1-1, the V gene TRBV5-8, with D hard to call. Trimming took 1 base from V and 5 from J, leaving 12 bases between them. Germline V lookup: CDR1 SGHTS, CDR2 YDEGEE. The CDR3 totals 14 residues. The CDR3 protein is CASSLIGPGTEAFF. In DNA form, the CDR3 reads TGTGCCAGCAGCTTGATAGGGCCCGGGACTGAAGCTTTCTTT.

Only one count was recorded for this clonotype. This chain joins TRBV11-2 and TRBJ1-1; weak D call: TRBD1 (6 bases). The germline gives CDR1 SGHAT, CDR2 FQNNGV. V lost 6 bases and J 3 bases, leaving 14 bases between the germline ends. The CDR3 runs 14 residues. The CDR3: CASSYQGSYTEAFF. CDR3 sequence (DNA): TGTGCCAGCAGTTATCAGGGGTCCTACACTGAAGCTTTCTTT.

The chain combines TRBV9 with TRBJ2-5; D may match TRBD1 or TRBD2 (5 bases each). V lost 7 bases, J lost 0 bases, and 22 bases lay in between. Germline CDR1 reads SGDLS; CDR2 reads YYNGEE. This CDR3 contains 17 residues. The CDR3 DNA reads TGTGCCAGCTCACCAAACGCTCCGTCGGGACACCAAGAGACCCAGTACTTC. Protein sequence: CASSPNAPSGHQETQYF.

This clonotype was found a few times. The gene calls are TRBV30 and TRBJ1-4, with D possibly being TRBD1 (6 bases). V dropped 1 base and J dropped 6 bases, with 9 bases sitting between them. Germline CDR1 reads GTSNPN; CDR2 reads SVGIG (reference sequence). CDR3 length equals 13 residues. CDR3 in amino acids: CAWSGQDYEKLFF. The DNA of the CDR3 is TGTGCCTGGAGTGGACAGGATTATGAAAAACTGTTTTTT.

In its sample, this clonotype was seen a few times. The V gene is TRBV12-5, the J gene TRBJ1-1, with no clear D. This CDR3 comprises 14 residues. Trimming shortened V by 1 base and J by 6 bases, and 12 bases separated the two germline ends. Per the germline V gene, CDR1 is LGHNT and CDR2 is FRNRAP. The CDR3 spells CASGLGQPGAEAFF. In DNA, the CDR3 is TGTGCTAGTGGTTTGGGGCAGCCTGGGGCTGAAGCTTTCTTT. The whole variable domain, remainder taken from reference TRBV12-5 and TRBJ1-1, is DARVTQTPRHKVTEMGQEVTMRCQPILGHNTVFWYRQTMMQGLELLAYFRNRAPLDDSGMPKDRFSAEMPDATLATLKIQPSEPRDSAVYFCASGLGQPGAEAFFGQGTRLTVV.

The chain combines TRBV29-1 with TRBJ1-2; 7 bases fit TRBD1. V lost 1 base, J lost 7 bases, and 3 bases stayed unmatched. CDR1 and CDR2 (germline): SQVTM, ANQGSEA. The CDR3 is 12 residues long. The chain's CDR3 is CSVEGTGRGYTF. CDR3 sequence (DNA): TGCAGCGTTGAAGGGACAGGACGTGGCTACACCTTC.

This clonotype was seen ten or more times. The V and J genes are TRBV19 and TRBJ2-7; no clear D. Germline V lookup: CDR1 LNHDA, CDR2 SQIVND (reference sequence). V was trimmed by 4 bases and J by 2 bases, leaving 12 bases between them. The CDR3 consists of 14 residues. The CDR3 coding sequence is TGTGCCAGTAGTAAGTTTGTATTTACCTACGAGCAGTACTTC. Amino acids: CASSKFVFTYEQYF.

Concerning this clonotype itself: At one end the junction does not follow the germline gene, possibly because of a read error. The V call is TRBV7-9, the J call TRBJ1-1; D is possibly TRBD1 (5 bases). The CDR3 runs to 15 residues. Germline assignment: CDR1 SEHNR and CDR2 FQNEAQ (reference sequence). This chain's CDR3 is CASSQVPGGGTEAFF. The CDR3 bases are TGCGCCAGCAGCCAAGTCCCGGGGGGGGGCACTGAAGCTTTCTTT.

The sample holds many counts of this clonotype. V is TRBV10-3 and J is TRBJ2-5, with D possibly matching TRBD2 (6 bases). The CDR3 totals 14 residues. Trimming shortened V by 3 bases and J by 5 bases, and 13 bases separated the two germline ends. Germline V gene data show CDR1 as ENHRY and CDR2 as SYGVKD. CDR3 coding DNA: TGTGCCATCAGTGACAGTCGGGGGAGTGAGACCCAGTACTTC. Its translation is CAISDSRGSETQYF.

The sample holds many counts of this clonotype. The chain is built from TRBV7-8 and TRBJ1-6; D is unclear. The ends were cut back, 1 base at V and 7 bases at J, with 11 bases in the middle. CDR3 size: 15 residues. The germline V gene has CDR1 SGHVS and CDR2 FQNEAQ. The CDR3 loop reads CASSLVAGTNSPLHF. For the CDR3, the DNA is TGTGCCAGCAGCTTAGTTGCAGGAACGAATTCACCCCTCCACTTT. Variable domain in full (rest from reference TRBV7-8 and TRBJ1-6): GAGVSQSPRYKVAKRGQDVALRCDPISGHVSLFWYQQALGQGPEFLTYFQNEAQLDKSGLPSDRFFAERPEGSVSTLKIQRTQQEDSAVYLCASSLVAGTNSPLHFGNGTRLTVT.

This clonotype was counted many times. This chain links TRBV12-3 or TRBV12-4 with TRBJ2-5; no definite D call. CDR3 size: 13 residues. Trimming left V 7 bases short and J 5 bases short, with 14 bases between. The CDR3 region has the DNA TGTGCCAGCACCTCGGTCGGGCAGGAGACCCAGTACTTC. Encoded protein: CASTSVGQETQYF.